This T cell receptor beta chain is from a study of cytomegalovirus exposure and HLA in healthy donors. TCRdb's copy holds only in-frame clones and misses some; the assay was immunoSEQ multiplex PCR. Of over 90,000 clones detected, around 96% appear once; the ten largest clones hold approximately 0.91%. Study-wide points: Per published reports, the classifier diagnosed cytomegalovirus status with high specificity and sensitivity. The investigators catalogued 160 or so TCR beta chains as cytomegalovirus-associated.

This clone was counted a few times. Antigen specificity is unknown. V gave up 2 bases and J gave up 7 bases, with 11 bases separating them. The CDR3 has 14 residues. Germline V gene data show CDR1 as ENHRY and CDR2 as SYGVKD. This chain joins TRBV10-3 and TRBJ1-4; tentatively, D is TRBD1 (5 bases). This clonotype was sampled from a woman aged 18-29 years in good health and CMV-seronegative. Material: PBMCs. CDR3 loop: CAISEGTWGEKLFF. CDR3 sequence (DNA): TGTGCCATCAGTGAGGGGACTTGGGGTGAAAAACTGTTTTTT.